This T cell receptor beta chain was documented in a study of shared clonotypes between healthy human individuals. Worth noting for this clone: Its antigen is not identified.

Unsorted PBMC contributed about 270 ng DNA, 30,000 to 35,000 T cell genomes, to each replicate PCR. Unsorted PBMC DNA underwent sequencing on ten immunoSEQ deep assay plates. Libraries were prepared by immunoSEQ multiplex PCR; TCRdb keeps only in-frame clonotypes and omits some of them. The data show roughly 500,000 clones, roughly 77% seen once. Study-wide points: Represented genetic and exposure-history diversity was restricted by having few donors.

CDR3 length: 15 amino acids. J gave up 4 bases and V 6 bases, and 9 bases lay outside the gene matches. Looked up from germline, CDR1 is MDHEN and CDR2 is SYDVKM. The sequenced sample consisted of PBMCs. This rearrangement joins TRBV28 to TRBJ1-5; 7 nucleotides agree with TRBD1. The sequence was collected from a woman between 35 and 50 years old in good health. Some clones in this sample may be carry-over from other donors' samples. The CDR3 DNA reads as TGTGCCAGCAGAGGCCGGGACAGTGCGAATCAGCCCCAGCATTTT. Amino acids: CASRGRDSANQPQHF.